This T cell receptor beta chain came from a study of cytomegalovirus exposure and HLA in healthy donors. The study ran its PCR with 60 Vbeta and 13 Jbeta primers. Sequenced by immunoSEQ multiplex PCR; TCRdb stores in-frame clones only, minus some. Of roughly 110,000 clones listed, roughly 72% are singletons. V dropped 0 bases and J dropped 3 bases, with 15 bases sitting between them. This CDR3 has 16 residues. Per germline, CDR1 SGHDT and CDR2 YYEEEE. The sample consisted of PBMCs. This clonotype was obtained from a man aged 25-40 years in good health and CMV-seronegative. This chain joins TRBV5-6 and TRBJ2-5, with D tentatively TRBD2 (7 bases). For the CDR3, the DNA is TGTGCCAGCAGCTTGGCAGGGGACTATATTGAAGAGACCCAGTACTTC. Translated: CASSLAGDYIEETQYF. Variable domain in full (rest from reference TRBV5-6 and TRBJ2-5): DAGVTQSPTHLIKTRGQQVTLRCSPKSGHDTVSWYQQALGQGPQFIFQYYEEEERQRGNFPDRFSGHQFPNYSSELNVNALLLGDSALYLCASSLAGDYIEETQYFGPGTRLLVL.